This TCR beta chain derives from a study of T cell responses to AZD1222 COVID-19 vaccine. Regarding the study as a whole: Reports indicate that nearly half of spike-specific TCRs are directed at unmutated variant regions. White British people made up most donors, females outnumbered males, and clonal diversity was possibly underestimated. Just five or six AZD1222 recipients were seropositive at baseline.

Data came from immunoSEQ multiplex PCR; TCRdb stores just in-frame clones and leaves some out. The sample carries fewer than 150,000 clones, 92% recorded once. The CDR3 is 14 amino acids. The V and J ends lost 1 base and 4 bases respectively, with 8 bases between them. Germline-derived CDR1 and CDR2 are MDHEN and SYDVKM. Of note for this clone: The antigen remains undetermined.

The sequencing used peripheral blood, collected 28 days after the second AZD1222 dose. This chain links TRBV28 with TRBJ2-1; tentative D call: TRBD1 (5 bases). The receptor's source is an adult who received the AZD1222 COVID-19 vaccine. The CDR3 region has the DNA TGTGCCAGCAGTTTATTGACAGCGTACAATGAGCAGTTCTTC. Translation: CASSLLTAYNEQFF.